This T cell receptor beta chain derives from a study of CDR3 diversity in severe acne. As regards this clonotype: A clone one base away is much larger, so this may be a read error. This CDR3 fails to terminate in the conserved phenylalanine or tryptophan, so it likely reflects a read error.

The germline gives CDR1 SGHDT, CDR2 YYEEEE. The CDR3 totals 13 residues. V was shortened by 0 bases and J by 5 bases, with 6 bases between the two germline ends. TCRdb reprocessed the PCR reads via MiXCR and lists one record per CDR3 protein. Of more than 85,000 distinct CDR3 sequences listed, about half were seen once; the top ten hold around 11%. This sequence joins TRBV5-6 and TRBJ2-1; no definite D call. The sample comprised blood. This sequence was found in a male donor with acne. Here the CDR3 reads CASSLVLDNEQFL. The CDR3 region has the DNA TGTGCCAGCAGCTTGGTCCTAGACAATGAGCAGTTCTTG.